This T cell receptor (beta chain) was sequenced during a study of cytomegalovirus exposure and HLA in healthy donors. Notes on the study in general: Relative to the approximately 670-donor mean, N-insertions were reportedly fewer in an Asian-associated ancestry cluster in a later analysis.

Points on this clone: What it recognizes is unknown.

The PCR contained 60 Vbeta and 13 Jbeta primers. The data were produced by immunoSEQ multiplex PCR, yet TCRdb's version contains in-frame clones alone and is incomplete. The data contain under 200,000 clones, roughly 72% of them seen just once; the ten biggest clones take up approximately 2%. With V trimmed by 1 base and J by 8 bases, 4 bases remained unmatched. CDR1 is SNHLY, CDR2 FYNNEI, per germline. The CDR3 spans 13 residues. Sample: PBMCs. The V gene is TRBV2, the J gene TRBJ1-2; 7 nucleotides align to TRBD1. The sequence came from a woman aged 30 to 39 in good health and CMV-seropositive. The CDR3 spells CASSEGQGRGYTF. Written as DNA, the CDR3 is TGTGCCAGCAGTGAAGGACAGGGACGAGGCTACACCTTC.